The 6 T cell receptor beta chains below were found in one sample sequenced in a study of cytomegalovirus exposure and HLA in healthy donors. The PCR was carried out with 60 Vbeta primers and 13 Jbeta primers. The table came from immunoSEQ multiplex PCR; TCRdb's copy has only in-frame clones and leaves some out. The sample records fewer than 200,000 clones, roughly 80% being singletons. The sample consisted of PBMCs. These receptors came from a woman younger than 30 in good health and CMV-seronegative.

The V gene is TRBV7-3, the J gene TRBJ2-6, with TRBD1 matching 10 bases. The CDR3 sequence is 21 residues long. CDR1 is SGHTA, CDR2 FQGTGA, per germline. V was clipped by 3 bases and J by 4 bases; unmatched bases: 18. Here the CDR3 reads CASSFTPQWGDRGSGANVLTF. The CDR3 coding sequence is TGTGCCAGCAGCTTCACACCACAATGGGGGGACAGGGGTTCGGGGGCCAACGTCCTGACTTTC.

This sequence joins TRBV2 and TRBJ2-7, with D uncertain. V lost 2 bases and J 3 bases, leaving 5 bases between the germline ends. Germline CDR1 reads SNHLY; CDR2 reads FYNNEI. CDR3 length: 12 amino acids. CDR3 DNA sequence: TGTGCCAGCAGTGAATCCCGCTACGAGCAGTACTTC. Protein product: CASSESRYEQYF.

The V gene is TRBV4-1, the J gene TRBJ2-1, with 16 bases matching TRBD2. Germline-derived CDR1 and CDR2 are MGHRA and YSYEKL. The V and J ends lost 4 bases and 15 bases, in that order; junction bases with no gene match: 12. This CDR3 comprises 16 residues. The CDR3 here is CASSPGLAGGPGAAFF. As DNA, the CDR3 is TGCGCCAGCAGCCCGGGACTAGCGGGAGGGCCAGGTGCGGCGTTCTTC.

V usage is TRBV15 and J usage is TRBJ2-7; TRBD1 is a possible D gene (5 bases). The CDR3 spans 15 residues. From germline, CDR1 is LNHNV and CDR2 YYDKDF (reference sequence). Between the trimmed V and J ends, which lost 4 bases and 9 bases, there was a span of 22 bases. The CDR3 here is CATSKPQISGQGQYF. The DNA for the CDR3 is TGTGCCACCAGCAAGCCGCAAATATCGGGCCAGGGGCAGTACTTC.

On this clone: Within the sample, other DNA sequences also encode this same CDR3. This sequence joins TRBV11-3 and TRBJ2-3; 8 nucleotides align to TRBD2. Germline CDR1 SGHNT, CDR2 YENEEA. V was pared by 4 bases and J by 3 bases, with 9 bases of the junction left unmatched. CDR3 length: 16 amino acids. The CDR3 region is CASSSGTSGRTDTQYF. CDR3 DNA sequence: TGTGCCAGCAGCTCGGGGACCAGCGGGAGAACAGATACGCAGTATTTT.

DNA for the CDR3: TGTGCCAGCAGTGCAAACGGGGCTAATGAAAAACTGTTTTTT. As protein: CASSANGANEKLFF. V is TRBV2 and J is TRBJ1-4; no definite D call. CDR1 and CDR2 from the germline V gene are SNHLY and FYNNEI. The CDR3 runs 14 residues. Trimming removed 4 bases at V and 3 bases at J, with 9 bases between.